A selection of T cell receptor beta chains follows, all from one sample in a study of blood T cell repertoires in COVID-19. The table came from immunoSEQ multiplex PCR; TCRdb's copy has only in-frame clones and leaves some out. The sample has 150,000 to 200,000 clones; roughly 87% are singletons. Input material: peripheral blood. Source of these receptors: a woman aged 60 to 75 who had recovered from COVID-19. CDR3s include the opening cysteine and the closing phenylalanine or tryptophan. Each record gives: clone size, D gene, J gene, V gene, CDR3 protein, CDR3 DNA. The D gene is left open where the match is weak. Expanded clones are given a class, and other clones once, few, many or no size at all.

size: once
D: .
J: TRBJ1-2
V: TRBV19
CDR3: CASTTGLRDYGYTF
DNA: TGTGCCAGTACCACAGGGTTGAGGGACTATGGCTACACCTTC

size: .
D: .
J: TRBJ1-6
V: TRBV4-2
CDR3: CASSQDPQGNSPLHF
DNA: TGTGCCAGCAGCCAAGATCCGCAGGGTAATTCACCCCTCCACTTT

size: .
D: .
J: TRBJ2-2
V: TRBV4-1
CDR3: CASSPRGAGITGELFF
DNA: TGCGCCAGCAGCCCCCGTGGGGCGGGAATAACCGGGGAGCTGTTTTTT

size: once
D: .
J: TRBJ2-3
V: TRBV2
CDR3: CASNEDTQYF
DNA: TGTGCCAGCAACGAGGATACGCAGTATTTT

size: .
D: TRBD1
J: TRBJ2-5
V: TRBV19
CDR3: CASSTTDRVGTQYF
DNA: TGTGCCAGTAGTACGACGGACAGGGTCGGGACCCAGTACTTC

size: once
D: TRBD2
J: TRBJ2-5
V: TRBV7-9
CDR3: CASSLNSGGAFETQYF
DNA: TGTGCCAGCAGCTTAAATAGCGGGGGGGCCTTTGAGACCCAGTACTTC

size: .
D: TRBD2
J: TRBJ2-7
V: TRBV11-3
CDR3: CASSPSGGSYEQYF
DNA: TGTGCCAGCAGCCCTAGCGGGGGGTCCTACGAGCAGTACTTC

size: .
D: TRBD1
J: TRBJ2-7
V: TRBV5-4
CDR3: CASSSRDRGPLEQYF
DNA: TGTGCCAGCAGCTCCCGGGACAGGGGGCCCCTCGAGCAGTACTTC

size: .
D: .
J: TRBJ1-5
V: TRBV5-5
CDR3: CASSLSSLDQPQHF
DNA: TGTGCCAGCAGCTTGTCCAGTCTCGATCAGCCCCAGCATTTT

size: .
D: .
J: TRBJ2-2
V: TRBV5-1
CDR3: CASSLGVGGANTGELFF
DNA: TGCGCCAGCAGCTTGGGAGTGGGGGGAGCGAACACCGGGGAGCTGTTTTTT

size: .
D: .
J: TRBJ2-3
V: TRBV6-5
CDR3: CASSLRTASTDTQYF
DNA: TGTGCCAGCAGTTTAAGGACAGCTTCCACAGATACGCAGTATTTT

size: .
D: TRBD2
J: TRBJ2-5
V: TRBV9
CDR3: CASIGGGARETQYF
DNA: TGTGCCAGCATTGGCGGGGGGGCCCGGGAGACCCAGTACTTC

size: .
D: TRBD1
J: TRBJ2-2
V: TRBV3-1/TRBV3-2
CDR3: CASRWDRGVTGELFF
DNA: TGTGCCAGCAGATGGGACAGGGGTGTCACCGGGGAGCTGTTTTTT

size: .
D: .
J: TRBJ1-5
V: TRBV18
CDR3: CASSIAGQDSQPQHF
DNA: TGTGCCAGCTCAATCGCAGGTCAAGATAGTCAGCCCCAGCATTTT

size: once
D: .
J: TRBJ1-4
V: TRBV6-5
CDR3: CASSYSQGFEKLFF
DNA: TGTGCCAGCAGTTATTCACAGGGATTTGAAAAACTGTTTTTT

size: .
D: .
J: TRBJ1-6
V: TRBV9
CDR3: CASSVEGGTYNSPLHF
DNA: TGTGCCAGCAGCGTAGAAGGAGGAACGTATAATTCACCCCTCCACTTT

size: .
D: TRBD1
J: TRBJ1-1
V: TRBV24-1
CDR3: CATSAPGQGTEAFF
DNA: TGTGCCACCAGTGCCCCGGGACAGGGGACTGAAGCTTTCTTT

size: .
D: .
J: TRBJ1-4
V: TRBV15
CDR3: CATSRDQGVNEKLFF
DNA: TGTGCCACCAGCAGAGATCAGGGTGTTAATGAAAAACTGTTTTTT

size: .
D: .
J: TRBJ1-6
V: TRBV5-1
CDR3: CASSLAGGNSPLHF
DNA: TGCGCCAGCAGCTTGGCGGGGGGAAATTCACCCCTCCACTTT

size: .
D: TRBD2
J: TRBJ2-1
V: TRBV5-1
CDR3: CASSVGLAGVYEQFF
DNA: TGCGCCAGCAGCGTTGGACTAGCGGGGGTTTATGAGCAGTTCTTC

size: .
D: .
J: TRBJ1-5
V: TRBV28
CDR3: CASSLSLFSNQPQHF
DNA: TGTGCCAGCAGTTTATCACTGTTTAGCAATCAGCCCCAGCATTTT

size: .
D: TRBD1
J: TRBJ2-5
V: TRBV3-1/TRBV3-2
CDR3: CASSHPRTGIRQETQYF
DNA: TGTGCCAGCAGCCACCCCCGGACAGGGATACGCCAAGAGACCCAGTACTTC